A single T cell receptor (beta chain) is shown here with its context. The antigen remains unidentified. The data belong to a study of cytomegalovirus exposure and HLA in healthy donors. Study-wide results and limits: The study carried out a later analysis of TCR beta sequences. It associated roughly 17,000 of them with specific HLA alleles at a false discovery rate of 0.05. A missense DCLRE1C variant was associated with V- and J-gene trimming of TCR beta chains in a later analysis, and an independent cohort replicated the association. Previous analysis showed most TCR beta V segments were productive about 87% or about 30% of the time. With DRB1 most and HLA-C fewest, TCR association rates differed between HLA loci in a later analysis.

Use of 60 Vbeta and 13 Jbeta primers characterized the PCR. Libraries were prepared by immunoSEQ multiplex PCR; TCRdb keeps only in-frame clonotypes and omits some of them. This sample's table reports around 150,000 clones. Trimming removed 4 bases at V and 6 bases at J, with 12 bases between. Germline CDR1 reads SGHNT; CDR2 reads YENEEA. The CDR3 runs 14 residues. This clonotype was obtained from a woman aged 60-75 years in good health and CMV-seronegative. The sample consisted of PBMCs. This rearrangement joins TRBV11-3 to TRBJ2-2; D perhaps matches TRBD1 (5 bases). The CDR3 DNA follows: TGTGCCAGCAGCTATGACACAGGAGCCGGGGAGCTGTTTTTT. This translates into CASSYDTGAGELFF.